A single sample is the source of the 30 T cell receptor beta chains below, sequenced in a study of TIL therapy for anti-PD-1-resistant metastatic lung cancer. The time point: pre-treatment sample, taken before nivolumab and TIL therapy. The libraries were made with immunoSEQ v3. Using immunoSEQ multiplex PCR, the repertoire was profiled, and TCRdb retains in-frame clones only, with some absent. The sample lists about 60,000 clones, roughly 69% seen once, with around 6.1% in the top ten. Here the sequenced sample was blood, taken at baseline. The receptors come from a person between 25 and 79 years old with non-small cell lung cancer.

The CDR3 bases are TGTGCCAGCAGTGAAGCAGGACTAGCCGGCGGGGAGCTGTTTTTT. The encoded protein is CASSEAGLAGGELFF. The chain carries TRBV2 and TRBJ2-2; 8 bases are shared with TRBD2. The germline V gene encodes CDR1 SNHLY and CDR2 FYNNEI. The CDR3 consists of 15 residues. V lost 0 bases, J lost 7 bases, and 4 bases stayed unmatched.

V gene TRBV4-1 combines with J gene TRBJ1-6, with 8 bases lining up with TRBD1. V was clipped by 4 bases and J by 9 bases; unmatched bases: 11. The CDR3 is made up of 16 amino acids. CDR1 is MGHRA, CDR2 YSYEKL, per germline. The CDR3 region has the DNA TGCGCCAGCAGCCGGGATTCACAGGGGGTTGGTTCACCCCTCCACTTT. Amino acid sequence: CASSRDSQGVGSPLHF.

J is TRBJ2-4 and V is TRBV9, with 14 bases fitting TRBD2. Looked up from germline, CDR1 is SGDLS and CDR2 is YYNGEE. The J segment lost 3 bases and the V segment lost 3 bases, leaving 2 bases of the junction unmatched. CDR3 length: 16 residues. In DNA, the CDR3 is TGTGCCAGCAGCGGACTAGCGGGAGGGGACAAAAACATTCAGTACTTC. This translates into CASSGLAGGDKNIQYF.

In its sample, this clone was seen a few times. The gene calls are TRBV21-1 and TRBJ1-1; TRBD1 is the table's D call and was not checked against the DNA. TRBV21-1 is flagged as a pseudogene. CDR3 size: 15 residues. CDR3 sequence: CASSTPDRGLTEAFF. CDR3 nucleotides: TGTGCCAGCAGCACTCCGGACAGGGGGCTCACTGAAGCTTTCTTT.

The chain carries TRBV5-5 and TRBJ1-6; 7 bases fit TRBD1. Germline V CDR1 and CDR2: SGHKS, YYEKEE (reference sequence). V trimming: 1 base; J trimming: 2 bases; junction bases outside the gene matches: 3. This CDR3 contains 16 residues. CDR3 protein: CASSLRGGAYNSPLHF. The DNA for the CDR3 is TGTGCCAGCAGCTTGAGAGGGGGCGCCTATAATTCACCCCTCCACTTT.

V usage is TRBV10-3 and J usage is TRBJ1-4; D call uncertain. The CDR3 extends over 14 amino acids. V dropped 6 bases and J dropped 8 bases, with 16 bases sitting between them. Per germline, CDR1 ENHRY and CDR2 SYGVKD. As DNA, the CDR3 is TGTGCCATCAGAGGTCGCCGGGAAGACGAAAAACTGTTTTTT. It encodes CAIRGRREDEKLFF.

This chain links TRBV25-1 with TRBJ2-1; TRBD2 matches at 8 bases. V was clipped by 5 bases and J by 6 bases; unmatched bases: 12. Germline lookup yields CDR1 MGHDK and CDR2 SYGVNS. This CDR3 region has 16 residues. CDR3: CASSRGGRGSGNEQFF. The CDR3 nucleotides read TGTGCCAGCAGTCGGGGGGGGAGAGGTTCAGGCAATGAGCAGTTCTTC.

The rearrangement links TRBV7-9 to TRBJ2-5, with 12 nucleotides matching TRBD2. V lost 9 bases to trimming and J lost 1 base; unmatched junction nucleotides: 9. The CDR3 spans 16 residues. Germline-derived CDR1 and CDR2 are SEHNR and FQNEAQ (reference sequence). The CDR3 protein is CARGDGTSGPQETQYF. CDR3 coding DNA: TGTGCCAGAGGGGATGGGACTAGCGGGCCCCAAGAGACCCAGTACTTC.

This chain's CDR3 is CASGLALVGDTEAFF. CDR3 coding DNA: TGTGCTAGTGGTTTGGCCCTCGTCGGGGACACTGAAGCTTTCTTT. J is TRBJ1-1 and V is TRBV12-5; D call uncertain. V was shortened by 1 base and J by 3 bases, with 12 bases between the two germline ends. Germline V gene lookup returns CDR1 LGHNT and CDR2 FRNRAP. This CDR3 has 15 amino acids. The full variable domain, with the rest looked up from reference TRBV12-5 and TRBJ1-1, is DARVTQTPRHKVTEMGQEVTMRCQPILGHNTVFWYRQTMMQGLELLAYFRNRAPLDDSGMPKDRFSAEMPDATLATLKIQPSEPRDSAVYFCASGLALVGDTEAFFGQGTRLTVV.

The J gene is TRBJ2-7, the V gene TRBV4-2; 11 bases are a match to TRBD2. J gave up 4 bases and V 1 base, and 6 bases lay outside the gene matches. The CDR3 totals 16 residues. CDR1 and CDR2 (germline): LGHNA, YNFKEQ. The CDR3 is CASSQVGLADPYEQYF. In DNA form, the CDR3 reads TGTGCCAGCAGCCAAGTGGGACTAGCGGACCCGTACGAGCAGTACTTC.

This clone occurred once. The chain uses TRBV5-1 and TRBJ2-1, with unresolved D. The CDR3 loop spans 16 amino acids. The V end was cut by 0 bases, the J end by 3 bases, with 13 bases between. Germline CDR1 is SGHRS and CDR2 is YFSETQ. CDR3 nucleotide sequence: TGCGCCAGCAGCTTGGCCCCGATAGCAGACTACAATGAGCAGTTCTTC. Translated: CASSLAPIADYNEQFF.

The rearrangement links TRBV6-5 to TRBJ1-3; D is undetermined. CDR1 is MNHEY and CDR2 is SVGAGI in the germline V gene. The V end was cut by 4 bases, the J end by 3 bases, with 7 bases between. The CDR3 contains 13 residues. The CDR3 loop reads CASSFPGGNTIYF. In DNA form, the CDR3 reads TGTGCCAGCAGTTTCCCGGGTGGAAACACCATATATTTT.

This clone was recorded only once. This rearrangement joins TRBV9 to TRBJ2-1; a possible D gene is TRBD1 (6 bases). Per the germline V gene, CDR1 is SGDLS and CDR2 is YYNGEE. V was shortened by 3 bases and J by 11 bases, with 9 bases between the two germline ends. The CDR3 spans 11 residues. The CDR3, as DNA: TGTGCCAGCAGCGCCCAGGGGAAGCAGTTCTTC. As protein: CASSAQGKQFF.

Only a few counts were recorded for this clone. The junction and the germline gene differ at one end; a read error may be behind it. The chain combines TRBV2 with TRBJ1-1, with no clear D. CDR1 is SNHLY, CDR2 FYNNEI, per germline. This CDR3 has 15 amino acids. The chain's CDR3 is CASREGSGMNTEAFF. The CDR3 DNA sequence: TGTGCCAGCAGAGAAGGCAGCGGGATGAACACTGAAGCTTTCTTT.

The chain carries TRBV28 and TRBJ1-4; 10 bases fit TRBD1. Trimming at V came to 5 bases and at J to 5 bases, leaving 8 bases not matched to a gene. In germline, CDR1 is MDHEN, CDR2 SYDVKM. The CDR3 spans 16 residues. The CDR3 loop is CASSAFGTGENEKLFF. For the CDR3, the DNA is TGTGCCAGCAGTGCCTTTGGGACAGGGGAGAATGAAAAACTGTTTTTT.

This chain joins TRBV9 and TRBJ2-3; D ambiguous. The CDR3 is made up of 15 amino acids. The germline V gene encodes CDR1 SGDLS and CDR2 YYNGEE. V lost 0 bases and J 1 base, leaving 9 bases between the germline ends. The CDR3 DNA follows: TGTGCCAGCAGCGTAGAAAGCTTGCGCACAGATACGCAGTATTTT. Amino acids: CASSVESLRTDTQYF.

This clone was seen a few times. This chain connects TRBV7-9 to TRBJ2-7, with D possibly matching TRBD1 (6 bases). The CDR3 extends over 14 amino acids. The germline V gene encodes CDR1 SEHNR and CDR2 FQNEAQ (reference sequence). V dropped 4 bases and J dropped 2 bases, with 12 bases sitting between them. This CDR3 reads CASSSWTEAYEQYF. The CDR3 nucleotides read TGTGCCAGCAGCTCCTGGACAGAGGCCTACGAGCAGTACTTC.

This chain connects TRBV29-1 to TRBJ2-2; D not resolved. V was cut by 4 bases and J by 1 base, with 7 bases left in between. Looked up from germline, CDR1 is SQVTM and CDR2 is ANQGSEA. The length of the CDR3 is 13 residues. CDR3 amino acids: CSVVFQNTGELFF. The CDR3 DNA sequence: TGCAGCGTTGTATTCCAGAACACCGGGGAGCTGTTTTTT.

This rearrangement joins TRBV2 to TRBJ2-5; D might be TRBD2 (6 bases). Trimming removed 1 base from V and 4 bases from J, with 10 bases in between. The germline gives CDR1 SNHLY, CDR2 FYNNEI. The CDR3 contains 14 residues. The CDR3 coding sequence is TGTGCCAGCAGTGAAGGTTTGCGGGGAGAGACCCAGTACTTC. It translates to CASSEGLRGETQYF.

This clone was seen a single time. In DNA form, the CDR3 reads TGTGCCTGGAGTGTCCAGGGGGCGAGGTGGGAGACCCAGTACTTC. Translation: CAWSVQGARWETQYF. The chain has TRBV30 and TRBJ2-5, with 8 bases matching TRBD1. CDR1 GTSNPN and CDR2 SVGIG come from the germline V gene (reference sequence). The trim removed 0 bases at V and 5 bases at J, leaving 8 bases unmatched. The CDR3 covers 15 residues.

This rearrangement joins TRBV18 to TRBJ2-3, with a tentative D call TRBD1 (5 bases). CDR1 and CDR2 (germline): KGHSH, LQKENI. The V and J ends lost 4 bases and 1 base respectively, with 12 bases between them. The CDR3 spans 15 residues. This chain's CDR3 is CASSQMGLGTDTQYF. DNA for the CDR3: TGTGCCAGCTCACAGATGGGGCTGGGCACAGATACGCAGTATTTT.

The rearrangement joins TRBV16 to TRBJ2-3; TRBD1 agrees at 7 bases. This CDR3 has 14 residues. With 4 bases clipped from V and 2 bases from J, the junction kept 3 bases outside the gene matches. Germline V lookup: CDR1 KGHSY, CDR2 FQNENV. CDR3 in amino acids: CASSRTGTTDTQYF. For the CDR3, the DNA is TGTGCCAGCAGCCGGACAGGAACCACAGATACGCAGTATTTT. Full variable domain (remainder filled in from reference TRBV16 and TRBJ2-3): GEEVAQTPKHLVRGEGQKAKLYCAPIKGHSYVFWYQQVLKNEFKFLISFQNENVFDETGMPKERFSAKCLPNSPCSLEIQATKLEDSAVYFCASSRTGTTDTQYFGPGTRLTVL.

The CDR3 DNA follows: TGTGCCAGCAACTCCGTGATGAACACTGAAGCTTTCTTT. Its translation: CASNSVMNTEAFF. The V gene is TRBV6-1, the J gene TRBJ1-1; D gene unclear. There are 13 residues in the CDR3. Germline V lookup: CDR1 MNHNS, CDR2 SASEGT. Trimming stripped 7 bases from V and 0 bases from J, with 9 bases between.

This clone was detected once. This chain connects TRBV11-2 to TRBJ2-5; 9 bases match TRBD1. The CDR3 extends over 15 amino acids. Unmatched junction bases numbered 13, after V lost 5 bases and J lost 9 bases. Germline CDR1 and CDR2: SGHAT and FQNNGV. The CDR3, as DNA: TGTGCCAGCAGCACCGGGACAGGGAGGAATGGGGCCCAGTACTTC. Its protein is CASSTGTGRNGAQYF.

The V gene is TRBV28, the J gene TRBJ1-4; TRBD1 is a possible D gene (5 bases). V was pared by 4 bases and J by 8 bases, with 17 bases between. The CDR3 is 15 residues long. The germline CDR1 and CDR2 sequences are MDHEN and SYDVKM. The CDR3, as DNA: TGTGCCAGCAGTTATCAGGCAGGGATGAACGAAAAACTGTTTTTT. This codes for CASSYQAGMNEKLFF.

The chain has TRBV19 and TRBJ2-5; D is unresolved. The V end was cut by 6 bases, the J end by 5 bases, with 10 bases between. The CDR3 runs 12 residues. Germline V gene lookup returns CDR1 LNHDA and CDR2 SQIVND (reference sequence). CDR3 in DNA: TGTGCCAGTAGGGCGACCGGGGAGACCCAGTACTTC. This encodes CASRATGETQYF.

This chain connects TRBV4-2 to TRBJ2-5, with 12 positions matching TRBD2. This CDR3 region has 17 residues. Per the germline V gene, CDR1 is LGHNA and CDR2 is YNFKEQ. The junction had 7 bases not matched to a gene; V was cut back by 1 base and J by 4 bases. CDR3 sequence: CASSQASSGGAGETQYF. Written as DNA, the CDR3 is TGTGCCAGCAGCCAAGCTTCTAGCGGGGGGGCCGGAGAGACCCAGTACTTC.

This chain uses TRBV7-9 with TRBJ1-2, with unresolved D. Germline V gives CDR1 SEHNR, CDR2 FQNEAQ (reference sequence). CDR3 length equals 11 residues. Trimming took off 0 bases at V and 8 bases at J, with 4 bases between the two ends. The CDR3 region is CASSLASGYTF. The DNA of the CDR3 is TGTGCCAGCAGCTTAGCATCGGGCTACACCTTC.

The rearrangement links TRBV5-4 to TRBJ1-1; the D is unclear. The V end lost 0 bases, the J end lost 5 bases, and 14 bases lay between the germline ends. Germline V gene lookup returns CDR1 SGHNT and CDR2 YYREEE (reference sequence). The CDR3 is 15 amino acids. The CDR3: CASSLEVTGRTEAFF. CDR3 DNA sequence: TGTGCCAGCAGCTTGGAGGTAACCGGGAGGACTGAAGCTTTCTTT.

The chain recombines TRBV15 with TRBJ1-4, with 10 bases fitting TRBD1. Germline assignment: CDR1 LNHNV and CDR2 YYDKDF (reference sequence). Germline trimming cut 5 bases from V and 6 bases from J; bases unmatched to any gene: 6. The CDR3 totals 15 residues. The chain's CDR3 is CATSEGQGSHEKLFF. The CDR3 coding sequence is TGTGCCACCAGCGAGGGACAGGGGTCGCATGAAAAACTGTTTTTT.